Listed below are T cell receptor beta chains from one sample, sequenced in a study of blood T cell repertoires in COVID-19. Using immunoSEQ multiplex PCR, the repertoire was profiled, and TCRdb retains in-frame clones only, with some absent. The sample records under 75,000 clones, about 78% being singletons. Sequenced material: peripheral blood. These TCRs come from a woman aged 80 or over with acute or convalescent COVID-19. Both conserved end residues are part of each CDR3. A D gene is named only where the DNA matches it firmly. Not every row has a clone size; where given, it reads once, few, many or a size class.

clone_size	j_call	d_call	cdr3_length	v_call	cdr3_nt	cdr3_aa
once	TRBJ1-4	-	14	TRBV5-4	TGTGCCAGCAGCTTGGACCAGTCTAATGAAAAACTGTTTTTT	CASSLDQSNEKLFF
-	TRBJ2-7	-	17	TRBV4-1	TGCGCCAGCAGCCAAAGATTTGGCAACAGATTAACCTACGAGCAGTACTTC	CASSQRFGNRLTYEQYF
-	TRBJ1-5	TRBD1	16	TRBV6-2/TRBV6-3	TGTGCCAGCAGCCCCCTCCCCGGGACAGGGGGACAGCCCCAGCATTTT	CASSPLPGTGGQPQHF
-	TRBJ1-4	-	14	TRBV7-2	TGTGCCAGCAGCTTAGGGGGAGGAGGTGAAAAACTGTTTTTT	CASSLGGGGEKLFF
-	TRBJ2-6	TRBD1	14	TRBV6-5	TGTGCCAGCGCGACAGGGTCTGGGGCCAACGTCCTGACTTTC	CASATGSGANVLTF
-	TRBJ1-5	TRBD1	17	TRBV6-4	TGTGCCAGCAGTGAGTACGGGACCGGGACAGGCAATCAGCCCCAGCATTTT	CASSEYGTGTGNQPQHF
-	TRBJ2-5	TRBD2	15	TRBV5-1	TGCGCCAGCAGGGTAGCGGGAGGGCCGGGAGAGACCCAGTACTTC	CASRVAGGPGETQYF
-	TRBJ1-1	-	15	TRBV6-5	TGTGCCAGCCTGGGTCGGGGGGCAGGGAACACTGAAGCTTTCTTT	CASLGRGAGNTEAFF
many	TRBJ2-7	-	12	TRBV30	TGTGCCGCCGAGGTCCGGGGATCCGAGCAGTACTTC	CAAEVRGSEQYF
-	TRBJ2-7	TRBD1	16	TRBV5-6	TGTGCCAGCAGCGCCCTGCACAGGGGGCGGCCAGCCGAGCAGTACTTC	CASSALHRGRPAEQYF
-	TRBJ2-1	TRBD2	17	TRBV29-1	TGCAGCGCCGAAGATTGGGCTAGCGGGGTCCGCTACAATGAGCAGTTCTTC	CSAEDWASGVRYNEQFF
-	TRBJ2-7	-	19	TRBV5-1	TGCGCCAGCAGCTGGGGCGGGACAGGGGACAGCGGGAGGGCCTACGAGCAGTACTTC	CASSWGGTGDSGRAYEQYF
-	TRBJ1-2	TRBD1	12	TRBV29-1	TGCAGCGTTGTAGTAGGGGGCGGCGGCTACACCTTC	CSVVVGGGGYTF
-	TRBJ2-1	-	16	TRBV7-3	TGTGCCAGCAGCGACCGGGGCGGCGGGATTTACAATGAGCAGTTCTTC	CASSDRGGGIYNEQFF
few	TRBJ1-2	-	15	TRBV2	TGTGCCAGCAGTCCCAGATCCAATACGGGCTATGGCTACACCTTC	CASSPRSNTGYGYTF
-	TRBJ1-3	-	16	TRBV28	TGTGCCAGCAGTACCTTGGGGGGTTCCTCTGGAAACACCATATATTTT	CASSTLGGSSGNTIYF
-	TRBJ2-6	-	15	TRBV27	TGTGCCGTAGCGGAAGGTGGGACCGGGGCCAACGTCCTGACTTTC	CAVAEGGTGANVLTF
-	TRBJ1-2	-	13	TRBV7-8	TGTGCCAGCAGCTTTTCGGGGGACTATGGCTACACCTTC	CASSFSGDYGYTF
-	TRBJ2-5	TRBD2	15	TRBV28	TGTGCCAGCAGTTTATTAAGCCCCGGGGGGGAGACCCAGTACTTC	CASSLLSPGGETQYF
few	TRBJ1-6	TRBD1	17	TRBV9	TGTGCCAGCAGCGTAGGGGGACGAAGGACAGGGGGTACACCCCTCCACTTT	CASSVGGRRTGGTPLHF
-	TRBJ1-1	-	13	TRBV27	TGTGCCAGTTTCCTTGGGGCAAACACTGAAGCTTTCTTT	CASFLGANTEAFF
-	TRBJ2-7	TRBD2	13	TRBV9	TGTGCCAGCAACCCGGACCCGGGGGGCGAGCAGTACTTC	CASNPDPGGEQYF
-	TRBJ1-1	-	15	TRBV5-1	TGCGCCAGCAGCTTAGGTATAGGGGCGAACACTGAAGCTTTCTTT	CASSLGIGANTEAFF
-	TRBJ2-1	TRBD2	16	TRBV19	TGTGCCAGTAGTCCCTTTAGCGGGAGCCTTTACAATGAGCAGTTCTTC	CASSPFSGSLYNEQFF
few	TRBJ2-2	TRBD2	14	TRBV19	TGTGCCAGTAGTATCGGGAGGCAGGCCGGGGAGCTGTTTTTT	CASSIGRQAGELFF
-	TRBJ2-4	-	17	TRBV18	TGTGCCAGCTCACCACCGGCGGGAAGCCTAGCCAAAAACATTCAGTACTTC	CASSPPAGSLAKNIQYF
-	TRBJ2-5	-	13	TRBV9	TGTGCCAGCAGCGCGCAGGGATTTGAGACCCAGTACTTC	CASSAQGFETQYF
-	TRBJ2-3	TRBD2	15	TRBV7-6	TGTGCCAGCAGCTTAGTGGGAGGGGTGGCAGCTACGCAGTATTTT	CASSLVGGVAATQYF
-	TRBJ1-1	TRBD1	13	TRBV19	TGTGCCAGTACGGTAAGGGGGCTGACTGAAGCTTTCTTT	CASTVRGLTEAFF
-	TRBJ2-7	TRBD2	14	TRBV28	TGTGCCAGCACCCCCCTAGCGGGAGCCCCCGAGCAGTACTTC	CASTPLAGAPEQYF
-	TRBJ2-7	-	11	TRBV27	TGTGCCACCGGGGGAGTCTACGAGCAGTACTTC	CATGGVYEQYF
few	TRBJ2-2	TRBD2	14	TRBV7-2	TGTGCCAGCAGCCCCACTAGCGGGGTGGGGGAGCTGTTTTTT	CASSPTSGVGELFF
medium-sized	TRBJ2-7	TRBD2	17	TRBV5-1	TGCGCCAGCAGCCCTCCCCATCGACTAGCGGGGCCCTACGAGCAGTACTTC	CASSPPHRLAGPYEQYF
few	TRBJ2-3	-	16	TRBV18	TGTGCCAGCTCACCACCCTCCCTAGCCACACCAGATACGCAGTATTTT	CASSPPSLATPDTQYF
-	TRBJ2-2	-	16	TRBV11-3	TGTGCCAGCAGCTTAGGGGGAGGGGGGGACACCGGGGAGCTGTTTTTT	CASSLGGGGDTGELFF
-	TRBJ2-1	TRBD2	17	TRBV9	TGTGCCAGCAGCGGGGGACTAGCGGGAGGAAGGGGCAATGAGCAGTTCTTC	CASSGGLAGGRGNEQFF
-	TRBJ1-1	-	15	TRBV2	TGTGCCAGCAGATTGACAGGAAACATGAACACTGAAGCTTTCTTT	CASRLTGNMNTEAFF
-	TRBJ2-7	TRBD2	14	TRBV6-6	TGTGCCAGCAGCACTAGCGGGGGGACGAGGGAGCAGTACTTC	CASSTSGGTREQYF
-	TRBJ1-5	-	14	TRBV2	TGTGCCAGCAGTGGGCAGGGAGGTAATCAGCCCCAGCATTTT	CASSGQGGNQPQHF
once	TRBJ1-5	-	15	TRBV5-1	TGCGCCAGCAGCTTCGACAGCGCGGTTAATCAGCCCCAGCATTTT	CASSFDSAVNQPQHF
-	TRBJ2-3	TRBD2	17	TRBV7-8	TGTGCCAGCAGCGGGGGGACTAGCTCCCAGAGCACAGATACGCAGTATTTT	CASSGGTSSQSTDTQYF
few	TRBJ1-1	-	13	TRBV5-1	TGCGCCAGCGGACTCCCACCGAACACTGAAGCTTTCTTT	CASGLPPNTEAFF
-	TRBJ2-2	TRBD2	18	TRBV11-3	TGTGCCAGCAGCTTAGGAGGGCTAGCGGGAGGCGGCACCGGGGAGCTGTTTTTT	CASSLGGLAGGGTGELFF
-	TRBJ2-2	TRBD2	17	TRBV7-9	TGTGCCAGCAGCACCACACGGACTAGCGGAGTTTCCGGGGAGCTGTTTTTT	CASSTTRTSGVSGELFF
-	TRBJ1-5	TRBD1	16	TRBV19	TGTGCCAGTAGTACGGGACAGTTTAATGTCTATCAGCCCCAGCATTTT	CASSTGQFNVYQPQHF